Listed here is a single TCR beta chain. Its specificity is not known. These data originate in a study of pediatric ulcerative colitis. Overall study context: Ulcerative colitis patients had pancolitis or left-sided colitis, with confirming histology.

Study-wide findings and caveats: Substantially fewer templates came from a couple of patients' blood samples.

The germline CDR1 and CDR2 sequences are SGHNT and YYREEE (reference sequence). V dropped 3 bases and J dropped 4 bases, with 16 bases sitting between them. The CDR3 covers 15 residues. Data came from immunoSEQ multiplex PCR; TCRdb stores just in-frame clones and leaves some out. The data contain 55,000 to 80,000 clones, over 70% of them singletons. The blood sample was taken during the colonoscopy visit. The clonotype comes from a boy between 10 and 17 years old with moderate ulcerative colitis. V is TRBV5-4 and J is TRBJ2-5; D is uncertain. The sample was blood. CDR3 DNA sequence: TGTGCCAGCAGCTCGCATTCCGAGGCAGGAGAGACCCAGTACTTC. This gives the protein CASSSHSEAGETQYF.